These 20 T cell receptor beta chains share one sample of origin, sequenced in a study of blood T cell repertoires in COVID-19. Produced via immunoSEQ multiplex PCR; TCRdb's table is partial and in-frame only. The sample has 100,000 or so clones, approximately 86% seen once. The material sequenced was peripheral blood. The receptors were sampled from a man in his sixties or seventies with active or convalescent COVID-19.

This chain links TRBV5-6 with TRBJ2-5, with D possibly being TRBD1 (5 bases). Germline-derived CDR1 and CDR2 are SGHDT and YYEEEE. Between the trimmed V and J ends, which lost 4 bases and 2 bases, there was a span of 12 bases. This CDR3 comprises 14 residues. The DNA of the CDR3 is TGTGCCAGCAGCCTCTCGACAGATCAAGAGACCCAGTACTTC. It is translated as CASSLSTDQETQYF.

The gene calls are TRBV28 and TRBJ2-6, with 8 bases identical to TRBD1. V lost 3 bases, J lost 0 bases, and 7 bases stayed unmatched. Germline CDR1 and CDR2: MDHEN and SYDVKM. The CDR3 length is 18 residues. The CDR3: CASSFPGQGRSGANVLTF. CDR3 coding DNA: TGTGCCAGCAGTTTCCCTGGACAGGGCCGCTCTGGGGCCAACGTCCTGACTTTC.

V is TRBV12-3 or TRBV12-4 and J is TRBJ2-2; D is possibly TRBD1 (5 bases). The CDR3 contains 11 residues. V was shortened by 6 bases and J by 9 bases, with 8 bases between the two germline ends. The CDR3 DNA is TGTGCCAGCAGAAGGGGCCGGGAGCTGTTTTTT. This codes for CASRRGRELFF.

The genes are TRBV7-9 and TRBJ1-2, with D tentatively TRBD1 (5 bases). V lost 3 bases and J lost 3, with 8 bases in between. Germline V gives CDR1 SEHNR, CDR2 FQNEAQ (reference sequence). This CDR3 spans 13 amino acids. The CDR3 region is CASSFQGHYGYTF. The CDR3 DNA follows: TGTGCCAGCAGCTTTCAGGGCCACTATGGCTACACCTTC.

This chain connects TRBV19 to TRBJ2-7; 16 nucleotides align to TRBD2. The CDR3 has 14 amino acids. Germline lookup yields CDR1 LNHDA and CDR2 SQIVND (reference sequence). V lost 8 bases and J lost 2; bases outside the gene matches: 0. The CDR3 nucleotides read TGTGCCAGTGGGACTAGCGGGGGGGCCTACGAGCAGTACTTC. The encoded protein is CASGTSGGAYEQYF.

The rearrangement joins TRBV19 to TRBJ2-3; possible D gene TRBD1, 6 bases. Germline loops: CDR1 LNHDA, CDR2 SQIVND (reference sequence). CDR3 length equals 14 residues. V lost 5 bases and J lost 4, with 13 bases in between. This chain's CDR3 is CASSQGRRSDTQYF. CDR3 sequence (DNA): TGTGCCAGTAGTCAGGGGCGGAGGTCAGATACGCAGTATTTT. Looking up the rest from reference TRBV19 and TRBJ2-3 gives the full variable domain: DGGITQSPKYLFRKEGQNVTLSCEQNLNHDAMYWYRQDPGQGLRLIYYSQIVNDFQKGDIAEGYSVSREKKESFPLTVTSAQKNPTAFYLCASSQGRRSDTQYFGPGTRLTVL.

The CDR3 sequence: CASTSGTAFNSPLHF. Here the CDR3 DNA reads TGTGCCAGCACCTCGGGGACAGCATTTAATTCACCCCTCCACTTT. V and J are TRBV6-5 and TRBJ1-6, with 7 bases lining up with TRBD1. The CDR3 spans 15 residues. Germline V CDR1 and CDR2: MNHEY, SVGAGI. J lost 6 bases, V lost 7 bases, and 9 bases had no gene match.

The chain joins TRBV30 to TRBJ1-3, with TRBD1 as a possible D gene (6 bases). CDR1 and CDR2 from the germline V gene are GTSNPN and SVGIG (reference sequence). The CDR3 length is 14 residues. Trimming stripped 3 bases from V and 4 bases from J, with 13 bases between. For the CDR3, the DNA is TGTGCCTGGAGCGGACAGCTGAGAGGAAACACCATATATTTT. This translates into CAWSGQLRGNTIYF.

This chain uses TRBV12-3 or TRBV12-4 with TRBJ1-5, with D possibly matching TRBD1 (5 bases). This CDR3 region has 13 residues. Trimming cost V 4 bases and J 5 bases, with 9 bases left between them. Here the CDR3 DNA reads TGTGCCAGCAGTTGGGGCACCTATCAGCCCCAGCATTTT. This codes for CASSWGTYQPQHF.

This rearrangement joins TRBV7-9 to TRBJ2-3; 10 positions agree with TRBD2. The trim removed 5 bases at V and 2 bases at J, leaving 7 bases unmatched. Per the germline V gene, CDR1 is SEHNR and CDR2 is FQNEAQ (reference sequence). CDR3 length equals 16 residues. The CDR3 DNA reads as TGTGCCAGCAGCACTACTAGCGGGGAGTACACAGATACGCAGTATTTT. Amino acids: CASSTTSGEYTDTQYF.

DNA of the CDR3: TGTGCCAGCAGTTATTCCTTCCGCCAACGGGGTGGCTACACCTTC. As protein: CASSYSFRQRGGYTF. The V gene is TRBV27, the J gene TRBJ1-2; D gene unclear. Germline V gene data show CDR1 as MNHEY and CDR2 as SMNVEV (reference sequence). V was trimmed by 4 bases and J by 7 bases, leaving 19 bases between them. The CDR3 contains 15 residues.

The chain carries TRBV11-3 and TRBJ1-2; D is uncertain. Germline V gene data show CDR1 as SGHNT and CDR2 as YENEEA. The CDR3 has 17 residues. V gave up 1 base and J gave up 0 bases, with 15 bases separating them. CDR3 bases: TGTGCCAGCAGCTTAGCTTTCGGGGTTTCCGCTAACTATGGCTACACCTTC. This sequence encodes CASSLAFGVSANYGYTF.

Concerning this clone: The sample holds other DNA sequences that translate to the same CDR3. The chain links TRBV6-2 or TRBV6-3 to TRBJ2-7; no firm D call. The germline V gene has CDR1 MNHEY and CDR2 SVGEGT. The V end lost 6 bases, the J end lost 3 bases, and 6 bases lay between the germline ends. The CDR3 consists of 11 residues. The CDR3 DNA sequence: TGTGCCAGCAGCCACAGCTACGAGCAGTACTTC. Protein: CASSHSYEQYF.

V usage is TRBV10-2 and J usage is TRBJ2-2, with 10 bases identical to TRBD2. V was clipped by 7 bases and J by 5 bases; unmatched bases: 4. CDR3 length: 14 residues. CDR1 is WSHSY, CDR2 SAAADI, per germline. CDR3 nucleotides: TGCGCCAGCACTGGACTAGCGGTTACCGGGGAGCTGTTTTTT. Translated: CASTGLAVTGELFF.

V is TRBV3-1 (or the pseudogene TRBV3-2) and J is TRBJ1-2, with 7 nucleotides matching TRBD1. Germline CDR1 reads LGHDT; CDR2 reads YNNKEL (reference sequence). Unmatched junction bases numbered 2, after V lost 2 bases and J lost 5 bases. CDR3 length: 13 residues. The CDR3 sequence is CASSQPDRYGYTF. The DNA of the CDR3 is TGTGCCAGCAGCCAACCGGACAGGTATGGCTACACCTTC.

V and J are TRBV18 and TRBJ1-1; a weak D match, TRBD1 (6 bases). The CDR3 has 14 amino acids. Germline V lookup: CDR1 KGHSH, CDR2 LQKENI. V was cut by 3 bases and J by 6 bases, with 14 bases left in between. The DNA of the CDR3 is TGTGCCAGCTCACCCAAGGACAGAAACCCTGAAGCTTTCTTT. Its protein product is CASSPKDRNPEAFF.

In its sample, this clone was seen a few times. This chain uses TRBV28 with TRBJ2-7, with D possibly matching TRBD1 (6 bases). Trimming took off 5 bases at V and 7 bases at J, with 12 bases between the two ends. Looked up from germline, CDR1 is MDHEN and CDR2 is SYDVKM. The CDR3 length is 12 residues. The CDR3 protein is CASSNRVVEQYF. In DNA form, the CDR3 reads TGTGCCAGCAGTAACAGGGTGGTGGAGCAGTACTTC.

J is TRBJ2-3 and V is TRBV18; TRBD2 aligns across 8 bases. Germline CDR1 KGHSH, CDR2 LQKENI. Losses at the gene ends were 3 bases for V and 3 bases for J; bases not matched to a gene: 11. The CDR3 runs 17 residues. CDR3 nucleotides: TGTGCCAGCTCACCGTCTTCGGGGGGGGGCCCGACAGATACGCAGTATTTT. Translating gives CASSPSSGGGPTDTQYF.

The gene calls are TRBV10-3 and TRBJ1-2; D is unresolved. Trimming took off 1 base at V and 3 bases at J, with 9 bases between the two ends. Germline V gives CDR1 ENHRY, CDR2 SYGVKD. This CDR3 has 14 residues. The CDR3 nucleotides read TGTGCCATCAGTGAGTATCGGGATGACTATGGCTACACCTTC. It encodes CAISEYRDDYGYTF.

The V and J genes are TRBV18 and TRBJ2-7; maybe TRBD1 (5 bases). V was trimmed by 0 bases and J by 7 bases, leaving 10 bases between them. Germline CDR1 KGHSH, CDR2 LQKENI. The CDR3 has 13 residues. CDR3 nucleotides: TGTGCCAGCTCACCACCAGGGGCCCCTGAGCAGTACTTC. As protein: CASSPPGAPEQYF.